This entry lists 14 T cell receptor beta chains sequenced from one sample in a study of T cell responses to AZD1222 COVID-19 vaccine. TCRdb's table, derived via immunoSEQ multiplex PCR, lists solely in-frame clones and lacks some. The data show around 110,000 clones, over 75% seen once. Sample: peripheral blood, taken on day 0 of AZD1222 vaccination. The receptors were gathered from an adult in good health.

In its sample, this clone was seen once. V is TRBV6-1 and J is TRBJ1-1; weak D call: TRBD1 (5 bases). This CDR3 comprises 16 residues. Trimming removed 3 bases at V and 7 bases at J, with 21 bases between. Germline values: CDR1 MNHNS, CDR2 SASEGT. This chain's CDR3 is CASSDSQGSRKDEAFF. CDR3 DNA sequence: TGTGCCAGCAGTGATAGCCAGGGATCTAGGAAGGATGAAGCTTTCTTT.

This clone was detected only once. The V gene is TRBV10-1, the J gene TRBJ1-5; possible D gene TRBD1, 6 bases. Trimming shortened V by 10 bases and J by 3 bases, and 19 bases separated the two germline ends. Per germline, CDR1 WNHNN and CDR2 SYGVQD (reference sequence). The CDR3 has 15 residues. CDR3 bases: TGCGCCAAACCGTCCTCAGGGGTCTTCAATCAGCCCCAGCATTTT. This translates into CAKPSSGVFNQPQHF.

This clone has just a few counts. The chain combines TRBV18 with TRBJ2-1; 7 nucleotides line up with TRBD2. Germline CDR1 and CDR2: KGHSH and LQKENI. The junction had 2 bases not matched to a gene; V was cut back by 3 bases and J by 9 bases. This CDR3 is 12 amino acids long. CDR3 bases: TGTGCCAGCTCACCCCCGGGGGGTGAGCAGTTCTTC. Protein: CASSPPGGEQFF.

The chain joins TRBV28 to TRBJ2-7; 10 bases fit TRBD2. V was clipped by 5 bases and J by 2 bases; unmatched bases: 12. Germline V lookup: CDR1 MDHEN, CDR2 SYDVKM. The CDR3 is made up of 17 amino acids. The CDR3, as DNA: TGTGCCAGCAGTGACCCCACCAGCGGGAGGGTCCCCTACGAGCAGTACTTC. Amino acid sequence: CASSDPTSGRVPYEQYF.

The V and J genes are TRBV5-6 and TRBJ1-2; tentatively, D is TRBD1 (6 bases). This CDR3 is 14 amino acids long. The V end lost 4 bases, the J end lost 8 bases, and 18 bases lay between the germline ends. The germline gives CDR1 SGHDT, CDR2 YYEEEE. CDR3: CASSPQGTTFGYTF. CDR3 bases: TGTGCCAGCAGCCCCCAGGGGACCACTTTCGGCTACACCTTC.

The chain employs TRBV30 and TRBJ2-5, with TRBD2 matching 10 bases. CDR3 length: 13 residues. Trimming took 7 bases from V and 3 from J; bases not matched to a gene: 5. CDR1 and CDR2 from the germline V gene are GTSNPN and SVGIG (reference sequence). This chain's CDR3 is CASRGLAEETQYF. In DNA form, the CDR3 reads TGTGCCTCTAGAGGACTAGCGGAAGAGACCCAGTACTTC. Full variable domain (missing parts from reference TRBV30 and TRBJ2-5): SQTIHQWPATLVQPVGSPLSLECTVEGTSNPNLYWYRQAAGRGLQLLFYSVGIGQISSEVPQNLSASRPQDRQFILSSKKLLLSDSGFYLCASRGLAEETQYFGPGTRLLVL.

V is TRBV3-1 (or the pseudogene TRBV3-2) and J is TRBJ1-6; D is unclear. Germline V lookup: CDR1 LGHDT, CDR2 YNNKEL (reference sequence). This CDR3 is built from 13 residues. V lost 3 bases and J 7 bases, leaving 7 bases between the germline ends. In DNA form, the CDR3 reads TGTGCCAGCAGCCAGGGAAGGAATTCACCCCTCCACTTT. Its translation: CASSQGRNSPLHF.

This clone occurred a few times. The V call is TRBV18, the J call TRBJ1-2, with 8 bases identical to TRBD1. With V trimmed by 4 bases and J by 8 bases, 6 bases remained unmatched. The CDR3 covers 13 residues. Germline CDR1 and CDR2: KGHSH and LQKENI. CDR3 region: CASSQTGAKGYTF. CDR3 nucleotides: TGTGCCAGCTCACAGACAGGGGCGAAGGGCTACACCTTC. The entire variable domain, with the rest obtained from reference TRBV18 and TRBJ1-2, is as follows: NAGVMQNPRHLVRRRGQEARLRCSPMKGHSHVYWYRQLPEEGLKFMVYLQKENIIDESGMPKERFSAEFPKEGPSILRIQQVVRGDSAAYFCASSQTGAKGYTFGSGTRLTVV.

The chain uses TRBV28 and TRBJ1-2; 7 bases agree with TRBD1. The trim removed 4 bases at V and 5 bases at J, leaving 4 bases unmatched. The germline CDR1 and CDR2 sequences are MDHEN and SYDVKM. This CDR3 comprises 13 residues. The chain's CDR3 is CASSWGQTYGYTF. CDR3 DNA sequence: TGTGCCAGCAGTTGGGGACAGACTTATGGCTACACCTTC.

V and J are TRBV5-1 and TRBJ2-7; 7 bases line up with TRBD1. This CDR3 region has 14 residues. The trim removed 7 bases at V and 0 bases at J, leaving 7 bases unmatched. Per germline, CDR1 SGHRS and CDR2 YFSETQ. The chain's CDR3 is CASGRDSDSYEQYF. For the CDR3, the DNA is TGCGCCAGCGGCCGGGACAGCGACTCCTACGAGCAGTACTTC. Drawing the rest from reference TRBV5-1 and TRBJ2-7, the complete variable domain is KAGVTQTPRYLIKTRGQQVTLSCSPISGHRSVSWYQQTPGQGLQFLFEYFSETQRNKGNFPGRFSGRQFSNSRSEMNVSTLELGDSALYLCASGRDSDSYEQYFGPGTRLTVT.

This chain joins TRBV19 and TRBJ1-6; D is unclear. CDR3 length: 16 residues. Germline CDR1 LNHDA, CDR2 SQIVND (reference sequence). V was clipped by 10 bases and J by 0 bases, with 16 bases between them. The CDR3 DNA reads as TGTGCCACCCGGGATAATCCTAGCTCCTATAATTCACCCCTCCACTTT. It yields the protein CATRDNPSSYNSPLHF.

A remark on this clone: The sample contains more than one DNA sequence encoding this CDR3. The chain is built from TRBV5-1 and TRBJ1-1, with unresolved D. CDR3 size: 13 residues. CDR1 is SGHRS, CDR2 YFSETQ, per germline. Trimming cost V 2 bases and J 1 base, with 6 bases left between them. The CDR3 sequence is CASSLRQNTEAFF. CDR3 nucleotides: TGCGCCAGCAGCTTACGCCAGAACACTGAAGCTTTCTTT.

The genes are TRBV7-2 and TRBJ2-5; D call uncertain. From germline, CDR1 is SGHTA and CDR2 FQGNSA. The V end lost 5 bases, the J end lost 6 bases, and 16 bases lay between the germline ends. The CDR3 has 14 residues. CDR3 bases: TGTGCCAGCAGCCCCGCGTGGACCCGCCAGACCCAGTACTTC. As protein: CASSPAWTRQTQYF. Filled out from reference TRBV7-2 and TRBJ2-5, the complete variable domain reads GAGVSQSPSNKVTEKGKDVELRCDPISGHTALYWYRQSLGQGLEFLIYFQGNSAPDKSGLPSDRFSAERTGGSVSTLTIQRTQQEDSAVYLCASSPAWTRQTQYFGPGTRLLVL.

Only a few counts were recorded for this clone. CDR3 coding DNA: TGTGCCAGCACCCGGTCGGGGGCGACGGCTTTCTTT. It encodes CASTRSGATAFF. The chain links TRBV6-5 to TRBJ1-1; a weak D match, TRBD1 (6 bases). Germline-derived CDR1 and CDR2 are MNHEY and SVGAGI. Trimming shortened V by 7 bases and J by 11 bases, and 17 bases separated the two germline ends. The CDR3 extends over 12 amino acids.